Below are 31 T cell receptor beta chains sequenced from a single sample in a study of OX40 agonist ivuxolimab in advanced cancers. Method: immunoSEQ multiplex PCR; TCRdb's copy keeps in-frame clones and lacks some. This sample has some 94,000 clones, with approximately 95% found just once. This material consisted of CD4+ or CD8+ T cells sorted from blood, taken in a trial of the OX40 agonist ivuxolimab. The source is an adult with an advanced solid tumor such as melanoma, head and neck, liver or kidney cancer.

The chain employs TRBV19 and TRBJ1-2; D possibly corresponds to TRBD1 (5 bases). In germline, CDR1 is LNHDA, CDR2 SQIVND (reference sequence). This CDR3 is 13 amino acids long. Trimming left V 7 bases short and J 7 bases short, with 16 bases between. CDR3 loop: CASKKFEDSGYTF. In DNA, the CDR3 is TGTGCCAGTAAGAAATTTGAAGACAGTGGCTACACCTTC.

The chain carries TRBV6-5 and TRBJ2-1, with no clear D. V shed 0 bases and J shed 3 bases, with 3 bases lying between them. The CDR3 contains 13 residues. CDR1 MNHEY and CDR2 SVGAGI come from the germline V gene. This CDR3 reads CASSYSGYNEQFF. For the CDR3, the DNA is TGTGCCAGCAGTTACTCCGGCTACAATGAGCAGTTCTTC.

V is TRBV27 and J is TRBJ1-2, with 11 positions matching TRBD1. The CDR3 runs to 14 residues. The germline CDR1 and CDR2 sequences are MNHEY and SMNVEV (reference sequence). V shed 8 bases and J 4 bases; nucleotides not matched to a gene: 6. CDR3 residues: CASSGTGGSYGYTF. The DNA for the CDR3 is TGTGCCAGCTCGGGGACAGGGGGTTCCTATGGCTACACCTTC.

This clone was seen once. V and J are TRBV5-6 and TRBJ1-6; the D is unclear. There are 14 residues in the CDR3. With 2 bases removed from V and 6 bases from J, the gap between germline ends came to 9 bases. Looked up from germline, CDR1 is SGHDT and CDR2 is YYEEEE. The CDR3 here is CASSLGVSNSPLHF. CDR3 nucleotides: TGTGCCAGCAGCTTAGGAGTTTCTAATTCACCCCTCCACTTT. The variable domain in full, with the rest retrieved from reference TRBV5-6 and TRBJ1-6, is DAGVTQSPTHLIKTRGQQVTLRCSPKSGHDTVSWYQQALGQGPQFIFQYYEEEERQRGNFPDRFSGHQFPNYSSELNVNALLLGDSALYLCASSLGVSNSPLHFGNGTRLTVT.

The chain recombines TRBV28 with TRBJ2-1; D gene unclear. This CDR3 region has 12 residues. V lost 7 bases and J 13 bases, leaving 17 bases between the germline ends. Germline values: CDR1 MDHEN, CDR2 SYDVKM. This CDR3 reads CASNKGPFYQFF. CDR3 nucleotides: TGTGCCAGCAACAAAGGTCCGTTTTATCAGTTCTTC.

CDR3 bases: TGTGCCACCAGCAGACCGGCCCGGGGCCCTGAGACCGGGGAGCTGTTTTTT. As protein: CATSRPARGPETGELFF. The chain uses TRBV15 and TRBJ2-2; TRBD1 or TRBD2 may be the D gene (5 bases each). The germline V gene encodes CDR1 LNHNV and CDR2 YYDKDF (reference sequence). Deletions cut 2 bases from V and 5 bases from J, with 18 bases between. The CDR3 is 17 amino acids.

This clone was seen just once. The rearrangement uses TRBV27 and TRBJ2-7; 8 bases agree with TRBD2. Germline CDR1 is MNHEY and CDR2 is SMNVEV (reference sequence). The CDR3 covers 14 residues. The J segment lost 4 bases and the V segment lost 5 bases, leaving 7 bases of the junction unmatched. The CDR3 here is CASSIFPGGYEQYF. Written as DNA, the CDR3 is TGTGCCAGCAGTATCTTCCCGGGAGGGTACGAGCAGTACTTC.

CDR3 in DNA: TGTGCCAGCAGCCAAAAGGGGACCCCAGACTACGAGCAGTACTTC. Translated, it gives CASSQKGTPDYEQYF. The V call is TRBV9, the J call TRBJ2-7; D tentatively fits TRBD1 or TRBD2 (5 bases each). Germline-derived CDR1 and CDR2 are SGDLS and YYNGEE. This CDR3 is built from 15 residues. With 4 bases removed from V and 3 bases from J, the gap between germline ends came to 17 bases.

V gene TRBV7-7 combines with J gene TRBJ2-5; D gene ambiguous. CDR3 length: 14 residues. With 0 bases removed from V and 0 bases from J, the gap between germline ends came to 5 bases. In germline, CDR1 is SSHAT, CDR2 FNYEAQ (reference sequence). The CDR3 here is CASSLAQYQETQYF. DNA of the CDR3: TGTGCCAGCAGCTTAGCACAGTACCAAGAGACCCAGTACTTC.

V is TRBV4-1 and J is TRBJ2-3; no firm D call. V lost 0 bases, J lost 2 bases, and 15 bases lay in between. In germline, CDR1 is MGHRA, CDR2 YSYEKL. The CDR3 has 17 residues. Here the CDR3 DNA reads TGCGCCAGCAGCCAAGATCAGGCCCCGGAGTTCACAGATACGCAGTATTTT. It encodes CASSQDQAPEFTDTQYF.

The gene calls are TRBV6-1 and TRBJ2-7, with 10 bases matching TRBD1. The V gene's germline CDR1 is MNHNS and CDR2 SASEGT. With 5 bases clipped from V and 6 bases from J, the junction kept 7 bases outside the gene matches. The CDR3 has 14 residues. The CDR3 DNA sequence: TGTGCCAGCAGTTCCGGGACAGGGGCTACCGAGCAGTACTTC. The encoded protein is CASSSGTGATEQYF.

CDR3 bases: TGTGCCAGCAAGGATGAGGGGTGGGACACCGGGGAGCTGTTTTTT. Protein: CASKDEGWDTGELFF. This chain joins TRBV9 and TRBJ2-2, with D perhaps being TRBD1 or TRBD2 (5 bases each). V lost 6 bases, J lost 3 bases, and 15 bases lay in between. Germline V lookup: CDR1 SGDLS, CDR2 YYNGEE. The CDR3 contains 15 residues.

The chain couples TRBV15 to TRBJ2-7, with D possibly being TRBD1 (6 bases). Trimming pared 2 bases from V and 7 bases from J, leaving 21 bases between. CDR1 is LNHNV and CDR2 is YYDKDF in the germline V gene (reference sequence). There are 16 residues in the CDR3. The CDR3 DNA reads as TGTGCCACCAGCAGAATTTGGGGGCAGGGTCCTAGAGAGCAGTACTTC. Its protein product is CATSRIWGQGPREQYF.

Concerning this clone: The junction does not match germline at one end; this may be a read error. V usage is TRBV27 and J usage is TRBJ2-5; tentatively, D is TRBD1 (5 bases). The CDR3 is 15 amino acids. Germline V gene data show CDR1 as MNHEY and CDR2 as SMNVEV (reference sequence). The CDR3 DNA follows: TGTGCCAGCAGATTTTCAGACAGCAGCCAAGAGGCCCAGTACTTC. Amino acids: CASRFSDSSQEAQYF.

This sequence joins TRBV4-1 and TRBJ1-4; no definite D call. Germline V gene sequence: CDR1 MGHRA, CDR2 YSYEKL. Trimming removed 0 bases at V and 14 bases at J, with 13 bases between. There are 13 residues in the CDR3. This chain's CDR3 is CASSQEYLEPLFF. The CDR3 DNA follows: TGCGCCAGCAGCCAAGAGTACCTGGAACCGCTGTTTTTT.

This chain uses TRBV7-9 with TRBJ1-4; D might be TRBD1 (5 bases). CDR3 length: 16 residues. Trimming took off 2 bases at V and 6 bases at J, with 16 bases between the two ends. CDR1 is SEHNR, CDR2 FQNEAQ, per germline (reference sequence). The CDR3: CASSLSPGPADEKLFF. CDR3 nucleotides: TGTGCCAGCAGCTTATCTCCGGGACCCGCGGATGAAAAACTGTTTTTT. Full variable domain (outside the CDR3, taken from reference TRBV7-9 and TRBJ1-4): DTGVSQNPRHKITKRGQNVTFRCDPISEHNRLYWYRQTLGQGPEFLTYFQNEAQLEKSRLLSDRFSAERPKGSFSTLEIQRTEQGDSAMYLCASSLSPGPADEKLFFGSGTQLSVL.

The V call is TRBV19, the J call TRBJ1-1, with a possible D match to TRBD1 (6 bases). Germline assignment: CDR1 LNHDA and CDR2 SQIVND (reference sequence). The CDR3 runs 12 residues. V lost 4 bases, J lost 4 bases, and 7 bases lay in between. CDR3 protein: CASSTGATEAFF. The CDR3 region has the DNA TGTGCCAGTAGTACAGGGGCCACTGAAGCTTTCTTT.

The chain recombines TRBV27 with TRBJ2-1; D uncertain. V was cut by 0 bases and J by 0 bases, with 0 bases left in between. Germline V gene sequence: CDR1 MNHEY, CDR2 SMNVEV (reference sequence). The CDR3 is 13 amino acids. The chain's CDR3 is CASSLSSYNEQFF. The CDR3 region has the DNA TGTGCCAGCAGTTTATCCTCCTACAATGAGCAGTTCTTC.

This rearrangement joins TRBV30 to TRBJ1-4; D not resolved. This CDR3 has 12 amino acids. Germline CDR1 GTSNPN, CDR2 SVGIG (reference sequence). V dropped 3 bases and J dropped 8 bases, with 10 bases sitting between them. The CDR3 nucleotides are TGTGCCTGGAGGCAGGAAGGGGAAAAACTGTTTTTT. Its translation is CAWRQEGEKLFF.

The chain uses TRBV28 and TRBJ2-3, with 10 bases that match TRBD2. V shed 6 bases and J 2 bases; nucleotides not matched to a gene: 8. Germline V gene lookup returns CDR1 MDHEN and CDR2 SYDVKM. The CDR3 length is 16 residues. CDR3 sequence reads: CASRPLAGADTDTQYF. The CDR3 nucleotides are TGTGCCAGCAGGCCTCTAGCGGGGGCCGACACAGATACGCAGTATTTT.

The chain carries TRBV25-1 and TRBJ2-1; TRBD2 might be the D (6 bases). V was shortened by 2 bases and J by 0 bases, with 11 bases between the two germline ends. Per the germline V gene, CDR1 is MGHDK and CDR2 is SYGVNS. This CDR3 region has 16 residues. The CDR3 loop reads CASSEGDFSSYNEQFF. CDR3 DNA sequence: TGTGCCAGCAGTGAAGGGGACTTTAGCTCCTACAATGAGCAGTTCTTC. Filled out from reference TRBV25-1 and TRBJ2-1, the complete variable domain reads EADIYQTPRYLVIGTGKKITLECSQTMGHDKMYWYQQDPGMELHLIHYSYGVNSTEKGDLSSESTVSRIRTEHFPLTLESARPSHTSQYLCASSEGDFSSYNEQFFGPGTRLTVL.

The V gene is TRBV7-9, the J gene TRBJ1-2; 7 bases fit TRBD1. CDR1 and CDR2 (germline): SEHNR, FQNEAQ (reference sequence). This CDR3 has 12 amino acids. The DNA for the CDR3 is TGTGCGGTAGGGGGCGAGGACTATGGCTACACCTTC. Protein product: CAVGGEDYGYTF.

As for this clone: Mismatch with germline at one junction end may stem from a read error. The chain recombines TRBV11-2 with TRBJ2-2; the D gene is possibly TRBD2 (5 bases). Germline loops: CDR1 SGHAT, CDR2 FQNNGV. CDR3 length: 15 residues. The CDR3 reads CASSLEASDTGELLF. CDR3 coding DNA: TGTGCCAGCAGCTTAGAGGCCAGCGATACCGGGGAGCTGCTTTTT.

The chain uses TRBV28 and TRBJ2-3, with TRBD1 matching 7 bases. The V and J ends lost 6 bases and 5 bases, in that order; junction bases with no gene match: 14. CDR3 length: 16 residues. CDR1 is MDHEN, CDR2 SYDVKM, per germline. Written as DNA, the CDR3 is TGTGCCAGCAGAAGTTTACAGACAGGGATCCGAGATACGCAGTATTTT. Protein product: CASRSLQTGIRDTQYF. Together with reference TRBV28 and TRBJ2-3, the CDR3 gives the full variable domain: DVKVTQSSRYLVKRTGEKVFLECVQDMDHENMFWYRQDPGLGLRLIYFSYDVKMKEKGDIPEGYSVSREKKERFSLILESASTNQTSMYLCASRSLQTGIRDTQYFGPGTRLTVL.

The CDR3 coding sequence is TGTGCCAGCAGCCCCGGGTCCGGCGCTGAAGCTTTCTTT. It translates to CASSPGSGAEAFF. The genes are TRBV7-8 and TRBJ1-1; D call uncertain. The CDR3 extends over 13 amino acids. Trimming removed 5 bases from V and 6 bases from J, with 13 bases in between. The V gene's germline CDR1 is SGHVS and CDR2 FQNEAQ.

The chain employs TRBV5-1 and TRBJ1-6; D may be TRBD1 (5 bases). The V gene lost 0 bases and the J gene lost 7 bases, with 11 bases spanning the gap. The length of the CDR3 is 15 residues. Per the germline V gene, CDR1 is SGHRS and CDR2 is YFSETQ. CDR3 region: CASSLDAGMNSPLHF. CDR3 nucleotides: TGCGCCAGCAGCTTGGATGCAGGGATGAATTCACCCCTCCACTTT.

This clone was seen once. This chain joins TRBV9 and TRBJ2-2; D might be TRBD1 (6 bases). V lost 3 bases to trimming and J lost 6 bases, with 12 bases between them. CDR3 length: 14 amino acids. The germline V gene encodes CDR1 SGDLS and CDR2 YYNGEE. CDR3 coding DNA: TGTGCCAGCAGCGAACAGGGAAGGGCCGGGGAGCTGTTTTTT. Protein sequence: CASSEQGRAGELFF. Using reference TRBV9 and TRBJ2-2 for the parts outside the CDR3, the full variable domain is DSGVTQTPKHLITATGQRVTLRCSPRSGDLSVYWYQQSLDQGLQFLIQYYNGEERAKGNILERFSAQQFPDLHSELNLSSLELGDSALYFCASSEQGRAGELFFGEGSRLTVL.

V usage is TRBV2 and J usage is TRBJ1-1; 7 bases align to TRBD1. J was trimmed by 2 bases and V by 9 bases; bases with no gene match: 6. The CDR3 contains 13 residues. Germline V gives CDR1 SNHLY, CDR2 FYNNEI. The CDR3 DNA reads TGTGCCAGTCCGGACAGGTCAAACACTGAAGCTTTCTTT. Protein: CASPDRSNTEAFF.

V is TRBV5-1 and J is TRBJ2-1; possibly TRBD1 for D (6 bases). The CDR3 runs 13 residues. Germline lookup yields CDR1 SGHRS and CDR2 YFSETQ. V lost 2 bases and J lost 8, with 11 bases in between. The CDR3 DNA reads as TGCGCCAGCAGCTTCACAGGGAGTGATGAGCAGTTCTTC. This codes for CASSFTGSDEQFF.

The V and J genes are TRBV4-1 and TRBJ1-1, with D unresolved. Germline lookup yields CDR1 MGHRA and CDR2 YSYEKL. The CDR3 loop spans 14 amino acids. The ends were cut back, 0 bases at V and 0 bases at J, with 5 bases in the middle. CDR3 loop: CASSQDAVNTEAFF. CDR3 DNA sequence: TGCGCCAGCAGCCAAGATGCCGTGAACACTGAAGCTTTCTTT.

The CDR3 DNA follows: TGTGCCAGCAGCTTTTGGGACAGCTCCTACGAGCAGTACTTC. Its translation: CASSFWDSSYEQYF. The V call is TRBV5-5, the J call TRBJ2-7; 7 positions agree with TRBD1. This CDR3 has 14 amino acids. V was pared by 2 bases and J by 0 bases, with 2 bases of the junction left unmatched. Germline CDR1 and CDR2: SGHKS and YYEKEE (reference sequence).